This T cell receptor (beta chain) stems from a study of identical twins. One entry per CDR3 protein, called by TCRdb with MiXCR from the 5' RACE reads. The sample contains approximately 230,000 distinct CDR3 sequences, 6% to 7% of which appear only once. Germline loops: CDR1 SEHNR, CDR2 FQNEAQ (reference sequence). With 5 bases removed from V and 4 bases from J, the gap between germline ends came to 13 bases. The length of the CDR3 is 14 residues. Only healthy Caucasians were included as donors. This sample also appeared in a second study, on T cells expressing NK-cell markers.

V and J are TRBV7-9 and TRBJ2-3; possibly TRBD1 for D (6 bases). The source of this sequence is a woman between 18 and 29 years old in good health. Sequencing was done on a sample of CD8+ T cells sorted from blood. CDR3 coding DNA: TGTGCCAGCAGCCCCTTACAGGGTGCAGATACGCAGTATTTT. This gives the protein CASSPLQGADTQYF.